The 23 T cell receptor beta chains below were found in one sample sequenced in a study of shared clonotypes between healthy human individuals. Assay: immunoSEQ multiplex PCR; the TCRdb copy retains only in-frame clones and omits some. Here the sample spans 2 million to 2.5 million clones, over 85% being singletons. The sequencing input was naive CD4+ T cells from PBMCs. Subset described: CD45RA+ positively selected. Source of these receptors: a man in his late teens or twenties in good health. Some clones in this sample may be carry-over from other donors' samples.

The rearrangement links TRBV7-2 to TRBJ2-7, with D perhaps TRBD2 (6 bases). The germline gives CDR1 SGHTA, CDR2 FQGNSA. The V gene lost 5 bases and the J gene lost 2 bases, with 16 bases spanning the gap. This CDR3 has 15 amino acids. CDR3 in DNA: TGTGCCAGCAGCGCTCGCGGGATAGGGGCCTACGAGCAGTACTTC. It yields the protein CASSARGIGAYEQYF.

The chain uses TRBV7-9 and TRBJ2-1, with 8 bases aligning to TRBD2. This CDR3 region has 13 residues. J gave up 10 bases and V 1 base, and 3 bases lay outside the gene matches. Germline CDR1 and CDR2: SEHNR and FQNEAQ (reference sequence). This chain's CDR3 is CASSLEVAGEQFF. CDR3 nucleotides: TGTGCCAGCAGCTTAGAGGTAGCGGGGGAGCAGTTCTTC.

This CDR3 is CASSAPQGLNYGYTF. The CDR3 DNA reads TGTGCCAGCAGTGCCCCACAGGGCCTAAACTATGGCTACACCTTC. The rearrangement uses TRBV6-1 and TRBJ1-2; D may be TRBD1 (6 bases). Trimming pared 4 bases from V and 2 bases from J, leaving 14 bases between. This CDR3 is built from 15 residues. CDR1 and CDR2 from the germline V gene are MNHNS and SASEGT.

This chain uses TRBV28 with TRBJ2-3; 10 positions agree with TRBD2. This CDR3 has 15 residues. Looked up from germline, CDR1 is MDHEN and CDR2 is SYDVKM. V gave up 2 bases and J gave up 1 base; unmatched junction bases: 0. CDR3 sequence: CASSLGTSGTDTQYF. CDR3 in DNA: TGTGCCAGCAGTTTAGGGACTAGCGGCACAGATACGCAGTATTTT.

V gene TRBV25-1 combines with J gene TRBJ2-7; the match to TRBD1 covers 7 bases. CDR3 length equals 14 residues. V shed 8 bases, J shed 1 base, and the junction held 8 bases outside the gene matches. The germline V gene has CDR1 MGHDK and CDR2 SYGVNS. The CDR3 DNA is TGTGCCAGCTTACAGGACAGGCGGTCCTACGAGCAGTACTTC. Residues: CASLQDRRSYEQYF.

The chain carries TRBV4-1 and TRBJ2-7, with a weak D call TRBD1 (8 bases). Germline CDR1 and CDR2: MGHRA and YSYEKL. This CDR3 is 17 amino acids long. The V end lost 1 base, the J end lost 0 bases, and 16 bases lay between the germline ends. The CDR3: CASSQASGTGLSYEQYF. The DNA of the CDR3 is TGCGCCAGCAGCCAAGCGAGCGGGACAGGCCTCTCCTACGAGCAGTACTTC.

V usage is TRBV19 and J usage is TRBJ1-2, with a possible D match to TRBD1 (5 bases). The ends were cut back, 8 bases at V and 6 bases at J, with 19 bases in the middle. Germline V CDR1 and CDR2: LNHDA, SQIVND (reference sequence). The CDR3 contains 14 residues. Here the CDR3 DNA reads TGTGCCAGTGGAAACCCGGGGCGCTGGGATGGCTACACCTTC. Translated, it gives CASGNPGRWDGYTF.

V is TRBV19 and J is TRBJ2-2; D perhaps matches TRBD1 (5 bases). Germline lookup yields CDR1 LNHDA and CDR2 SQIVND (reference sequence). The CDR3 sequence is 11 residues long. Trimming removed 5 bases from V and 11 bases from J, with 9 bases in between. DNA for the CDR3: TGTGCCAGTAGTTTAAGGACAGAGCTGTTTTTT. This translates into CASSLRTELFF.

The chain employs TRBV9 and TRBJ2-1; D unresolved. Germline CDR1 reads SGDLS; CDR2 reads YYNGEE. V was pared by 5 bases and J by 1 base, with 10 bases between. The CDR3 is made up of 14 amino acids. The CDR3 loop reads CASSLYQSYNEQFF. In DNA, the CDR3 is TGTGCCAGCAGTCTCTACCAGTCCTACAATGAGCAGTTCTTC.

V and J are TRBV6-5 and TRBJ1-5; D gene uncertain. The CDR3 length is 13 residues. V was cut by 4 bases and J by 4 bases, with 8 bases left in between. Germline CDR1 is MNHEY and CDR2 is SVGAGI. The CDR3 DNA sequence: TGTGCCAGCAGTTCGTCGGCGAATCAGCCCCAGCATTTT. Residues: CASSSSANQPQHF.

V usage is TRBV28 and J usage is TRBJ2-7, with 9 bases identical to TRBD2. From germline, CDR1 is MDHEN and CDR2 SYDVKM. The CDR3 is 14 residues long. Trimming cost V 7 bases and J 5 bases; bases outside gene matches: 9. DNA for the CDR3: TGTGCCAGCACCTCGGCGGGAGGGCCGCACGAGCAGTACTTC. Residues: CASTSAGGPHEQYF.

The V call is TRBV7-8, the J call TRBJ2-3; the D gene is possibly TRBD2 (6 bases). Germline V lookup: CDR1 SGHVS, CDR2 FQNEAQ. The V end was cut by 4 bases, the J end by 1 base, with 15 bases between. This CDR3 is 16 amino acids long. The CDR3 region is CASSSLAGPGTDTQYF. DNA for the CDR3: TGTGCCAGCAGCTCCTTGGCGGGACCAGGCACAGATACGCAGTATTTT.

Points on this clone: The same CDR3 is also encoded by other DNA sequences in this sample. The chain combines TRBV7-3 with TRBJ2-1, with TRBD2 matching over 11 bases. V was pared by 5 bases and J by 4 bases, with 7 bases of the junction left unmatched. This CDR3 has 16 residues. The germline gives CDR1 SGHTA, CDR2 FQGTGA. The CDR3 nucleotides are TGTGCCAGCAGCCCTGGGACTAGCGGACGGTACAATGAGCAGTTCTTC. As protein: CASSPGTSGRYNEQFF.

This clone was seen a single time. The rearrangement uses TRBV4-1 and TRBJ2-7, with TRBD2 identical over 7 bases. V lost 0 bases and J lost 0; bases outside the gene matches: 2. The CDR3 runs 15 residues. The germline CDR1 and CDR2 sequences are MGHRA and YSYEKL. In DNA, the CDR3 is TGCGCCAGCAGCCAAGAGTGGGACTACTCCTACGAGCAGTACTTC. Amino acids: CASSQEWDYSYEQYF.

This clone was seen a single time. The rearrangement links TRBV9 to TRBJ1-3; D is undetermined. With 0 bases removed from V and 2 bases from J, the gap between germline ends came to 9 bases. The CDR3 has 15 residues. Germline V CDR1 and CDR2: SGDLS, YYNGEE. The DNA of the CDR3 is TGTGCCAGCAGCGTAGAGTCTGGAACTGGAAACACCATATATTTT. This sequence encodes CASSVESGTGNTIYF.

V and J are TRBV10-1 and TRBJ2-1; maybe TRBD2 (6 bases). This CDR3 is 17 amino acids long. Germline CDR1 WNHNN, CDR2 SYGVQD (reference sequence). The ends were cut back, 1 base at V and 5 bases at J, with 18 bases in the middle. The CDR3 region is CASSEYGRGGSDNEQFF. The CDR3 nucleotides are TGCGCCAGCAGTGAGTATGGTCGGGGAGGTTCAGACAATGAGCAGTTCTTC.

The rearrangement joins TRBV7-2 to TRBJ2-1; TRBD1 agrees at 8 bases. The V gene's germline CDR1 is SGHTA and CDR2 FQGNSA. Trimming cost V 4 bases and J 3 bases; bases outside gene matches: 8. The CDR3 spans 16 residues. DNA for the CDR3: TGTGCCAGCAGCTCACCGACAGGGGCGAACTACAATGAGCAGTTCTTC. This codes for CASSSPTGANYNEQFF.

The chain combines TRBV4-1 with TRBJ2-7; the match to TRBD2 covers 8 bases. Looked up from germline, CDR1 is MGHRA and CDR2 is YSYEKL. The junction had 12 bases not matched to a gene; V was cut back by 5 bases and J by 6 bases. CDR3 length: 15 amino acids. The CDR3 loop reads CASSAGRDWDSEQYF. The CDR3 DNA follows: TGCGCCAGCAGCGCCGGGAGGGACTGGGACTCCGAGCAGTACTTC.

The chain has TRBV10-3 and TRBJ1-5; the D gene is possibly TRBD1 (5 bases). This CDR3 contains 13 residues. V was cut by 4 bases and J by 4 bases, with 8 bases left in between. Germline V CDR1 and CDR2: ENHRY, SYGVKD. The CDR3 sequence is CAISGRENQPQHF. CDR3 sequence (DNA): TGTGCCATCAGTGGCAGGGAAAATCAGCCCCAGCATTTT.

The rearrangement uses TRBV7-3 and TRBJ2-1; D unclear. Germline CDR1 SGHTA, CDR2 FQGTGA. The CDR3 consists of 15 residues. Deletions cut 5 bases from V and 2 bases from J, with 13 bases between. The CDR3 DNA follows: TGTGCCAGCAGCCATACAGTATCCCCCTACAATGAGCAGTTCTTC. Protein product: CASSHTVSPYNEQFF.

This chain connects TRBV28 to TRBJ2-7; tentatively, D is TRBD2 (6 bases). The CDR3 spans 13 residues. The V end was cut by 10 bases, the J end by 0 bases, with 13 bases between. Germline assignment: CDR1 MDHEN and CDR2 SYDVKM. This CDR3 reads CAIGQGLSYEQYF. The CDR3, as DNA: TGTGCCATCGGCCAGGGACTCTCCTACGAGCAGTACTTC.

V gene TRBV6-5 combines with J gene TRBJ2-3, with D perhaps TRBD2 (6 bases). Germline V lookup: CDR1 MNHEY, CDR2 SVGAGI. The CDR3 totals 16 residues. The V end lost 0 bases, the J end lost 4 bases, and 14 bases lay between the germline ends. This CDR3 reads CASSYSTGREADTQYF. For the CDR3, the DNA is TGTGCCAGCAGTTACTCCACGGGCAGGGAGGCAGATACGCAGTATTTT.

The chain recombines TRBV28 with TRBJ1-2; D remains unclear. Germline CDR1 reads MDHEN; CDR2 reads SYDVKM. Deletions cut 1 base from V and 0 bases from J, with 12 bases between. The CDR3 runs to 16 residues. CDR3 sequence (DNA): TGTGCCAGCAGTTTATCAATGACACTCGCTAACTATGGCTACACCTTC. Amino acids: CASSLSMTLANYGYTF.